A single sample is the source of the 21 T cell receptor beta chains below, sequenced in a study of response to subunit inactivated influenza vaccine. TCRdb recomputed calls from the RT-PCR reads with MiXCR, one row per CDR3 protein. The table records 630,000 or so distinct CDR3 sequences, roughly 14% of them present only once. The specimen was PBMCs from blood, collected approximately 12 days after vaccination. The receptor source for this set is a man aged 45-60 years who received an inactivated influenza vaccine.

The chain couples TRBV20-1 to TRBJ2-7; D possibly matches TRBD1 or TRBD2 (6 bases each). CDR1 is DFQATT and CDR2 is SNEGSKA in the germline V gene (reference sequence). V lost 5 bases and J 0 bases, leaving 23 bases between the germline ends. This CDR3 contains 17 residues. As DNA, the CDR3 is TGCAGTGCTCCCCCTCCTTGGGGGGACACCCGCTCCTACGAGCAGTACTTC. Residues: CSAPPPWGDTRSYEQYF.

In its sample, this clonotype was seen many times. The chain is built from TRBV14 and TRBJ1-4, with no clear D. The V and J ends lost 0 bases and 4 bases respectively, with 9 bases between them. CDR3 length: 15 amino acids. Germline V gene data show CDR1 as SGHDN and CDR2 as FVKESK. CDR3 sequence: CASSQEVAFNEKLFF. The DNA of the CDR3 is TGTGCCAGCAGCCAAGAGGTGGCTTTTAATGAAAAACTGTTTTTT.

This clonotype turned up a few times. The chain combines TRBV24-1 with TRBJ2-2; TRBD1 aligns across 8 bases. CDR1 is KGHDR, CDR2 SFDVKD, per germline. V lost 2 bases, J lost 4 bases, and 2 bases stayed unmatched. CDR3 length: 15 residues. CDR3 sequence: CATSDSGTGTGELFF. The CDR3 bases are TGTGCCACCAGTGATTCCGGGACAGGCACCGGGGAGCTGTTTTTT.

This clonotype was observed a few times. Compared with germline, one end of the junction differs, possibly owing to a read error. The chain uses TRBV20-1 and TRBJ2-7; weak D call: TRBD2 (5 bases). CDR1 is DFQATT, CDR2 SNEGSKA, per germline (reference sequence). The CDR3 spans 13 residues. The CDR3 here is CSASPEFWTGLNF. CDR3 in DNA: TGCAGTGCTAGCCCGGAGTTTTGGACTGGCCTGAACTTC.

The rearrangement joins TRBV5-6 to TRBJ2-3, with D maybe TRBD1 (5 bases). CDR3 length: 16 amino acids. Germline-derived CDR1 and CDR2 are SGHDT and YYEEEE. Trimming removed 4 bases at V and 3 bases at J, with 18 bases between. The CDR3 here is CASSQTRTTLTDTQYF. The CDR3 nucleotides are TGTGCCAGCAGCCAAACACGGACAACCTTAACAGATACGCAGTATTTT.

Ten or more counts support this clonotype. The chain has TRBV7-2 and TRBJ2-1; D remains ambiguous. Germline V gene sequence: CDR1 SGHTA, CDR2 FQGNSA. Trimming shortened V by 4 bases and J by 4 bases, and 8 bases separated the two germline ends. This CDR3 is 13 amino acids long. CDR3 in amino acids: CASSWSTYNEQFF. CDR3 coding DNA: TGTGCCAGCAGCTGGTCGACGTACAATGAGCAGTTCTTC.

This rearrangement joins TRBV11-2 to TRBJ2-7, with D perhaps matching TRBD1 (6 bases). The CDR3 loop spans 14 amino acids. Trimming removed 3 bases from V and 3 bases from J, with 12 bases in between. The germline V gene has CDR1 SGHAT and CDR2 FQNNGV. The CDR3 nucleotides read TGTGCCAGCAGCTTGGGGGCAGAAAACTACGAGCAGTACTTC. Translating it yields CASSLGAENYEQYF.

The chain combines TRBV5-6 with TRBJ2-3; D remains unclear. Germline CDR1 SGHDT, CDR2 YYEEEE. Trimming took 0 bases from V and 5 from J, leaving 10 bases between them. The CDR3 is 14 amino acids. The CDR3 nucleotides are TGTGCCAGCAGCTTGGTCGGCCCGGGAGATACGCAGTATTTT. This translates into CASSLVGPGDTQYF.

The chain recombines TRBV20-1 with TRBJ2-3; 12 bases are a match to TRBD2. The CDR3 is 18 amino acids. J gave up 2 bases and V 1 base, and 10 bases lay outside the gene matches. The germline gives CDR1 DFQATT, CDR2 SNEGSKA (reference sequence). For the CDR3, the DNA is TGCAGTGCTAGAGGGAGGACTAGCGGGGTGCGGTTCACAGATACGCAGTATTTT. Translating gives CSARGRTSGVRFTDTQYF.

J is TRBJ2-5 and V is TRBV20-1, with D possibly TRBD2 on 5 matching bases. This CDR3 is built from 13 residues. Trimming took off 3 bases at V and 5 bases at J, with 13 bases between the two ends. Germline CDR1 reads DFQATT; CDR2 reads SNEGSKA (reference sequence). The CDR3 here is CSASLTGSETQYF. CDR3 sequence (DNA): TGCAGTGCTAGTCTAACGGGGTCGGAGACCCAGTACTTC.

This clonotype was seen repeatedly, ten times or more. The CDR3 DNA reads as TGCAGCGTTGATCGGACACCTTACAATGAGCAGTTCTTC. Residues: CSVDRTPYNEQFF. The chain combines TRBV29-1 with TRBJ2-1; TRBD1 is a possible D gene (5 bases). The germline gives CDR1 SQVTM, CDR2 ANQGSEA. With 3 bases removed from V and 4 bases from J, the gap between germline ends came to 10 bases. This CDR3 has 13 amino acids.

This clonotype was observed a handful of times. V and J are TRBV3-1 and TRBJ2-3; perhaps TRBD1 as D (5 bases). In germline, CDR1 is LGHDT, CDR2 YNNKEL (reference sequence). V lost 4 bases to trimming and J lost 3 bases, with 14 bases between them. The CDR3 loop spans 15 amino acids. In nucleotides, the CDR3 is TGTGCCAGCAGCCGGAACAGGTTTGTGACAGATACGCAGTATTTT. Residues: CASSRNRFVTDTQYF.

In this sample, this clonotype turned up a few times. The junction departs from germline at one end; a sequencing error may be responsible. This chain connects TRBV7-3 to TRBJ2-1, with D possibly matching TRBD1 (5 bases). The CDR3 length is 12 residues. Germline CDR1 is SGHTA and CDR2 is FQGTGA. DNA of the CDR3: TGTGCCAGCAGCTCACAGGTCAATCAGCAGTTCTTC. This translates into CASSSQVNQQFF. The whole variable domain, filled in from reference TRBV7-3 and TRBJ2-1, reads GAGVSQTPSNKVTEKGKYVELRCDPISGHTALYWYRQSLGQGPEFLIYFQGTGAADDSGLPNDRFFAVRPEGSVSTLKIQRTERGDSAVYLCASSSQVNQQFFGPGTRLTVL.

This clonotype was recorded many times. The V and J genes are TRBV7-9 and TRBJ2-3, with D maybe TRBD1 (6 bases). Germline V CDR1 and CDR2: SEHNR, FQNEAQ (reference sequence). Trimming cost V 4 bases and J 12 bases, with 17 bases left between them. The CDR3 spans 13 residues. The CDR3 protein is CASSSRGTGTQYF. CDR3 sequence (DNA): TGTGCCAGCAGCTCAAGGGGGACGGGAACCCAGTATTTT.

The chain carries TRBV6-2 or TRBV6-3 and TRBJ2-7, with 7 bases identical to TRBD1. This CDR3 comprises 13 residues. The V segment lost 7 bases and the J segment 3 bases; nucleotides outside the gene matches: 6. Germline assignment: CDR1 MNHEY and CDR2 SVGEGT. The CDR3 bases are TGTGCCAGCATGAACAGGGGAAGCTACGAGCAGTACTTC. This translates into CASMNRGSYEQYF.

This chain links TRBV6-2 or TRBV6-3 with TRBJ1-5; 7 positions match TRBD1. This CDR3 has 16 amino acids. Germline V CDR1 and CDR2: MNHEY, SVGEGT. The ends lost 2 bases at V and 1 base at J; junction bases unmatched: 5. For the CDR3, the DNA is TGTGCCAGCAGTTACCGCACAGGGGTAAGCAATCAGCCCCAGCATTTT. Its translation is CASSYRTGVSNQPQHF.

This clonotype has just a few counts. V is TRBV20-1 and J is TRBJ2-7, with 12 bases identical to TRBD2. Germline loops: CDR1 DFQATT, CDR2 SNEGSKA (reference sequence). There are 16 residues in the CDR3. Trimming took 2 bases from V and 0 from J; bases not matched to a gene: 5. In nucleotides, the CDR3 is TGCAGTGCTAGACCCACTAGCGGGGGGATCTCCTACGAGCAGTACTTC. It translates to CSARPTSGGISYEQYF.

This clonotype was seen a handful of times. The CDR3 is CASSFGPSGANVLTF. The CDR3 coding sequence is TGTGCCAGCAGTTTCGGTCCGTCTGGGGCCAACGTCCTGACTTTC. The chain couples TRBV27 to TRBJ2-6, with no clear D. The CDR3 length is 15 residues. Trimming stripped 3 bases from V and 1 base from J, with 7 bases between. Germline-derived CDR1 and CDR2 are MNHEY and SMNVEV (reference sequence).

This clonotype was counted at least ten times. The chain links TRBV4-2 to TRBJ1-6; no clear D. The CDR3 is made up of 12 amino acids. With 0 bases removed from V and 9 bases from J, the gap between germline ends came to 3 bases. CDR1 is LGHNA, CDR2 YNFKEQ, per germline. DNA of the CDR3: TGTGCCAGCAGCCAAGACTCTTCACCCCTCCACTTT. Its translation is CASSQDSSPLHF.

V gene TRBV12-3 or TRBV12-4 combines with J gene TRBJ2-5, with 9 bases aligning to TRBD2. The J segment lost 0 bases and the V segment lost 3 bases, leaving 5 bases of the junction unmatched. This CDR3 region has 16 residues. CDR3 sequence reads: CASSFPSGGYQETQYF. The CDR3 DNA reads TGTGCCAGCAGTTTCCCCAGCGGGGGGTACCAAGAGACCCAGTACTTC.

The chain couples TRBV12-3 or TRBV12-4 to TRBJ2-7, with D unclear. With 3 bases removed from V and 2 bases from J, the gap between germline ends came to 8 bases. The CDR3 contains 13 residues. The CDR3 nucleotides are TGTGCCAGCAGTTTGTTTAGAGCCTACGAGCAGTACTTC. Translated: CASSLFRAYEQYF.